The 15 T cell receptor beta chains below come from one sample, sequenced in a study of blood T cell repertoires in COVID-19. This table comes from immunoSEQ multiplex PCR, and its TCRdb copy is limited to in-frame clones, with some not included. The table lists hundreds of thousands of clones, 75% to 90% of them singletons, with approximately 19% in the top ten. Input material: PBMCs or T cells enriched from blood (not recorded which). The receptors were gathered from a man aged 35 to 55 who had recovered from COVID-19.

V gene TRBV2 combines with J gene TRBJ2-1, with 7 bases lining up with TRBD2. CDR3 size: 16 residues. Germline values: CDR1 SNHLY, CDR2 FYNNEI. Trimming cost V 6 bases and J 7 bases; bases outside gene matches: 15. The CDR3, as DNA: TGTGCCAGCAGCCTGGCTCTAGCGGTTCTTAGGAATGAGCAGTTCTTC. Translating gives CASSLALAVLRNEQFF.

The rearrangement uses TRBV27 and TRBJ2-1; D not resolved. Germline values: CDR1 MNHEY, CDR2 SMNVEV (reference sequence). V was pared by 6 bases and J by 7 bases, with 10 bases between. The CDR3 is made up of 12 amino acids. For the CDR3, the DNA is TGTGCCAGCAGCACAGAGTCGAATGAGCAGTTCTTC. Its protein is CASSTESNEQFF.

The CDR3 nucleotides are TGTGCCAGCAGCCAAGAAGGGGCGACGACTAGCGGGAAGACAGATACGCAGTATTTT. Translating gives CASSQEGATTSGKTDTQYF. J is TRBJ2-3 and V is TRBV4-2; TRBD2 agrees at 11 bases. Unmatched junction bases numbered 11, after V lost 0 bases and J lost 3 bases. In germline, CDR1 is LGHNA, CDR2 YNFKEQ. The CDR3 contains 19 residues.

The V and J genes are TRBV28 and TRBJ2-1; 13 bases fit TRBD2. In germline, CDR1 is MDHEN, CDR2 SYDVKM. The junction had 5 bases not matched to a gene; V was cut back by 3 bases and J by 0 bases. The CDR3 runs 18 residues. In DNA, the CDR3 is TGTGCCAGCAGTTTCGGGACTAGCGGGGCCCTCTCCTACAATGAGCAGTTCTTC. As protein: CASSFGTSGALSYNEQFF.

This chain connects TRBV4-3 to TRBJ1-3; D is possibly TRBD1 (5 bases). CDR3 length: 15 amino acids. CDR1 is LGHNA, CDR2 YSLEER, per germline. With 1 base removed from V and 4 bases from J, the gap between germline ends came to 11 bases. The CDR3 reads CASSQVAGMGNTIYF. In DNA, the CDR3 is TGCGCCAGCAGCCAAGTAGCAGGGATGGGAAACACCATATATTTT.

DNA of the CDR3: TGTGCCAGCAGTGATAGACTGGCAGGGGTTGGTGAAAAACTGTTTTTT. Its protein product is CASSDRLAGVGEKLFF. V is TRBV2 and J is TRBJ1-4, with D possibly matching TRBD1 (6 bases). V was cut by 3 bases and J by 7 bases, with 18 bases left in between. CDR1 and CDR2 (germline): SNHLY, FYNNEI. The CDR3 is made up of 16 amino acids.

This clone is a singleton in its sample. The chain combines TRBV6-5 with TRBJ1-5, with TRBD1 matching over 9 bases. Germline-derived CDR1 and CDR2 are MNHEY and SVGAGI. Trimming cost V 6 bases and J 4 bases; bases outside gene matches: 7. This CDR3 region has 15 residues. The CDR3 DNA is TGTGCCAGCAGGGGGACAGGGAGTGGGAATCAGCCCCAGCATTTT. As protein: CASRGTGSGNQPQHF.

This clone was observed once. This chain connects TRBV27 to TRBJ2-3; a weak D match, TRBD2 (5 bases). The germline V and J ends were trimmed by 5 bases and 2 bases, with 14 bases remaining between them. Germline V lookup: CDR1 MNHEY, CDR2 SMNVEV (reference sequence). The CDR3 has 15 amino acids. The CDR3 coding sequence is TGTGCCAGCAGTCCCGGATTCGGGGACACAGATACGCAGTATTTT. Amino acids: CASSPGFGDTDTQYF.

The J gene is TRBJ2-5, the V gene TRBV6-5; 7 bases map to TRBD2. The trim removed 6 bases at V and 3 bases at J, leaving 7 bases unmatched. CDR1 is MNHEY, CDR2 SVGAGI, per germline. This CDR3 region has 14 residues. The chain's CDR3 is CASRGWEGEETQYF. The CDR3 coding sequence is TGTGCCAGCAGGGGATGGGAGGGTGAAGAGACCCAGTACTTC.

The chain employs TRBV6-5 and TRBJ1-5; 8 bases map to TRBD1. This CDR3 is 15 amino acids long. Germline lookup yields CDR1 MNHEY and CDR2 SVGAGI. V trimming: 6 bases; J trimming: 4 bases; junction bases outside the gene matches: 8. CDR3 region: CASRPGQGLNQPQHF. The CDR3 DNA is TGTGCCAGCAGACCCGGACAGGGCCTGAATCAGCCCCAGCATTTT.

The chain combines TRBV19 with TRBJ1-5, with 7 bases fitting TRBD1. The V and J ends lost 4 bases and 7 bases, in that order; junction bases with no gene match: 7. Germline CDR1 LNHDA, CDR2 SQIVND (reference sequence). The length of the CDR3 is 14 residues. The CDR3 DNA follows: TGTGCCAGTAGTACCGACAGGGCGGGGCAGCCCCAGCATTTT. Translation: CASSTDRAGQPQHF.

This sequence joins TRBV29-1 and TRBJ1-1; a possible D gene is TRBD1 (5 bases). V lost 7 bases to trimming and J lost 5 bases, with 17 bases between them. CDR3 length: 13 amino acids. Germline CDR1 reads SQVTM; CDR2 reads ANQGSEA. This chain's CDR3 is CSAGGSSGTEAFF. CDR3 bases: TGCAGCGCGGGGGGGTCCTCGGGGACTGAAGCTTTCTTT.

The sample holds one count of this clone. The chain carries TRBV11-3 and TRBJ2-1, with 12 nucleotides matching TRBD2. The CDR3 extends over 16 amino acids. V lost 5 bases to trimming and J lost 4 bases; unmatched junction nucleotides: 6. Germline-derived CDR1 and CDR2 are SGHNT and YENEEA. CDR3 in amino acids: CASSVGTSGLYNEQFF. The CDR3 nucleotides read TGTGCCAGCAGCGTCGGGACTAGCGGGTTATACAATGAGCAGTTCTTC.

V usage is TRBV18 and J usage is TRBJ2-5, with D perhaps TRBD1 (6 bases). CDR1 and CDR2 from the germline V gene are KGHSH and LQKENI. This CDR3 is built from 14 residues. V lost 3 bases and J 4 bases, leaving 12 bases between the germline ends. CDR3 residues: CASSPRDTRETQYF. DNA of the CDR3: TGTGCCAGCTCACCTCGGGACACCAGAGAGACCCAGTACTTC.

The chain links TRBV18 to TRBJ1-4; 7 bases map to TRBD1. Germline-derived CDR1 and CDR2 are KGHSH and LQKENI. Trimming took 6 bases from V and 2 from J; bases not matched to a gene: 0. The length of the CDR3 is 13 residues. The CDR3 here is CASSGQTNEKLFF. The CDR3 DNA follows: TGTGCCAGCTCGGGACAGACTAATGAAAAACTGTTTTTT.